Listed below are T cell receptor beta chains from one sample, sequenced in a study of OX40 agonist ivuxolimab in advanced cancers. Produced via immunoSEQ multiplex PCR; TCRdb's table is partial and in-frame only. The table records tens of thousands of clones, nearly 90% of them present only once. This sample comprised CD4+ or CD8+ T cells sorted from blood, obtained in a trial of the OX40 agonist ivuxolimab. These receptors were obtained from an adult with an advanced solid tumor such as melanoma, head and neck, liver or kidney cancer. Both conserved end residues are part of each CDR3. Fields, in order: V gene, J gene, clone size, D gene, CDR3 DNA, CDR3 protein. The D gene is left open where the match is weak. Only part of the rows carry a size: once, few, many, or a class if the clone is expanded.

>TRBV5-1|TRBJ2-5|NA|NA
TGCGCCAGCAGGGTGGGTAATCGAGAGACCCAGTACTTC
CASRVGNRETQYF
>TRBV5-1|TRBJ2-3|NA|NA
TGCGCCAGCAGCTTGGGGGTTCGTACAGATACGCAGTATTTT
CASSLGVRTDTQYF
>TRBV18|TRBJ2-5|NA|NA
TGTGCCAGCTCACCAGGGATGCTCCAAGAGACCCAGTACTTC
CASSPGMLQETQYF
>TRBV4-3|TRBJ1-2|NA|TRBD1
TGCGCCAGCAGCCGTCCGGGACAGGGCGTCTACACCTTC
CASSRPGQGVYTF
>TRBV27|TRBJ1-4|NA|NA
TGTGCCAGCAGTTTATACGGCCCGAATAAAGTTGCAACTAATGAAAAACTGTTTTTT
CASSLYGPNKVATNEKLFF
>TRBV4-2|TRBJ2-1|NA|TRBD2
TGTGCCAGCAGCCAAGATGTGGGGGAGGGCGGAAATGAGCAGTTCTTC
CASSQDVGEGGNEQFF
>TRBV4-3|TRBJ2-7|NA|NA
TGCGCCAGCAGCCAAGTCGGGGGTAAGGGGTACGAGCAGTACTTC
CASSQVGGKGYEQYF
>TRBV10-3|TRBJ2-2|NA|TRBD2
TGTGCCATCAGTGAAGGTGGGAGGGCCGACACCGGGGAGCTGTTTTTT
CAISEGGRADTGELFF
>TRBV4-1|TRBJ1-2|NA|NA
TGCGCCAGCAGCCGGCAGGGGTATAACTATGGCTACACCTTC
CASSRQGYNYGYTF
>TRBV4-3|TRBJ1-1|NA|NA
TGCGCCAGCAGGACCGACTGGAACACTGAAGCTTTCTTT
CASRTDWNTEAFF
>TRBV6-5|TRBJ2-2|NA|NA
TGTGCCAGCAGTTACTTCGGGACACGGGCCGGGGAGCTGTTTTTT
CASSYFGTRAGELFF
>TRBV27|TRBJ2-1|NA|NA
TGTGCCAGCAGTTTGGTATCGTTAAGCTCCTACAATGAGCAGTTCTTC
CASSLVSLSSYNEQFF
>TRBV7-6|TRBJ1-6|NA|NA
TGTGCCAGCAGCTTAGGAGGGACGAATTCACCCCTCCACTTT
CASSLGGTNSPLHF
>TRBV7-8|TRBJ2-2|NA|NA
TGTGCCAGCAGCTTAGCGGGAAGGTACACCGGGGAGCTGTTTTTT
CASSLAGRYTGELFF
>TRBV5-5|TRBJ2-6|NA|NA
TGTGCCAGCAGCTTGGGGCAGGCGATCTCTGGGGCCAACGTCCTGACTTTC
CASSLGQAISGANVLTF
>TRBV5-4|TRBJ2-1|NA|NA
TGTGCCAGCAGCTTCGGGTCCTCCCGGCGGGATGAGCAGTTCTTC
CASSFGSSRRDEQFF
>TRBV19|TRBJ1-3|NA|NA
TGTGCCAGTAGTATAGGCCGGACATCTTCTGGAAACACCATATATTTT
CASSIGRTSSGNTIYF
>TRBV7-2|TRBJ1-5|NA|TRBD1
TGTGCCAGCAGCTTCAGCAGGGGGCCGGGGAATAGCAATCAGCCCCAGCATTTT
CASSFSRGPGNSNQPQHF
>TRBV4-1|TRBJ2-1|few|TRBD2
TGCGCCAGCAGCCAAGGCCCTGCTGGTTTGCGGGGGGGCCGGAGCTCCTACAATGAGCAGTTCTTC
CASSQGPAGLRGGRSSYNEQFF
>TRBV7-3|TRBJ2-1|NA|NA
TGTGCCAGCAGCTTACTGGACAGCAACTTCAATGAGCAGTTCTTC
CASSLLDSNFNEQFF
>TRBV7-2|TRBJ1-3|NA|NA
TGTGCCAGCAGCTTCGACAGGCCAAGATCTGGAAACACCATATATTTT
CASSFDRPRSGNTIYF
>TRBV28|TRBJ1-6|NA|NA
TGTGCCACCCTCTCCGCGACGGCGGGACGGAATTCACCCCTCCACTTT
CATLSATAGRNSPLHF
>TRBV25-1|TRBJ1-2|NA|NA
TGTGCCAGCAGTGAATATTTGGGGAGCTTGGGGGGCTACACCTTC
CASSEYLGSLGGYTF
>TRBV6-1|TRBJ2-7|NA|NA
TGTGCCAGCAGTGAAGCCCCGCAGGGCGTCGTTACCTACGAGCAGTACTTC
CASSEAPQGVVTYEQYF
>TRBV5-1|TRBJ1-1|once|NA
TGCGCCAGCAGCTTGGCCCGGCGGCAACGCGGTGAAGCTTTCTTT
CASSLARRQRGEAFF
>TRBV11-1|TRBJ2-7|NA|TRBD1
TGTGCCAGCAGCTTAAGACAGGGATTATCCTACGAGCAGTACTTC
CASSLRQGLSYEQYF
>TRBV6-5|TRBJ1-5|once|NA
TGTGCCAGCAGTAACAGACGGGGCAATCAGCCCCAGCATTTT
CASSNRRGNQPQHF
>TRBV7-8|TRBJ2-2|NA|NA
TGTGCCAGCAGCGCCCGGTTGGACACCGGGGAGCTGTTTTTT
CASSARLDTGELFF
>TRBV6-6|TRBJ2-1|once|NA
TGTGCCAGCAGTTACCCCGAAGGACTTTACAATGAGCAGTTCTTC
CASSYPEGLYNEQFF
>TRBV30|TRBJ2-5|NA|NA
TGTGCCTGGAGTTCGGGTCTCCAAGAGACCCAGTACTTC
CAWSSGLQETQYF
>TRBV11-2|TRBJ2-1|NA|NA
TGTGCCAGCAGCTTAAACAGGGCTTACAATGAGCAGTTCTTC
CASSLNRAYNEQFF
>TRBV11-3|TRBJ2-7|few|NA
TGTGCCAGCAGCTTCTCTAGCTCCAGCGAGCAGTACTTC
CASSFSSSSEQYF